These T cell receptor beta chains were read from a single sample in a study of T cells in localized non-small cell lung cancer. The data were produced by immunoSEQ multiplex PCR, yet TCRdb's version contains in-frame clones alone and is incomplete. The data show 75,000 to 95,000 clones, with 80% to 90% seen just once and roughly 15% held by the top ten. Sequences were derived from peripheral blood, sampled before any cancer treatment. All receptors come from a man aged 40 to 75 with stage I squamous cell lung carcinoma. Each CDR3 is given with its conserved first and last residue. A row's size may be missing; if present it is once, few, many or a size class.

j_call | clone_size | v_call | cdr3_aa
TRBJ1-3 | NA | TRBV5-8 | CASSSRGGGNTIYF
TRBJ1-2 | NA | TRBV29-1 | CSVEDRSGLQEYGYTF
TRBJ1-3 | NA | TRBV15 | CATSRGGTSSGNTIYF
TRBJ1-3 | NA | TRBV4-3 | CASSQGTGSGNTIYF
TRBJ2-5 | once | TRBV11-2 | CASSPRLAGGQETQYF
TRBJ2-7 | few | TRBV27 | CASSPSRRHDRAYEQYF
TRBJ1-2 | NA | TRBV7-9 | CASSRGGMDGYTF
TRBJ1-4 | NA | TRBV5-4 | CASSPGQAPSEKLFF
TRBJ1-2 | NA | TRBV2 | CASSDDRAGYTF
TRBJ1-5 | NA | TRBV6-1 | CASSVSLGEPQHF
TRBJ2-1 | NA | TRBV19 | CASGLTGIDNEQFF
TRBJ1-1 | NA | TRBV4-1 | CASSQGVTNTEAFF
TRBJ2-7 | NA | TRBV18 | CASSPDRGASEQYF
TRBJ2-7 | NA | TRBV4-3 | CASSQGLGQGDYEQYF
TRBJ2-2 | NA | TRBV4-1 | CASSLTVAGAGELFF
TRBJ1-2 | NA | TRBV5-1 | CASSSNNRGSGYGYTF
TRBJ1-5 | NA | TRBV7-9 | CASSPRGLGNQPQHF
TRBJ1-2 | few | TRBV2 | CASREEALEHYGYTF
TRBJ2-2 | NA | TRBV27 | CASKVWGGGTGELFF
TRBJ1-1 | NA | TRBV18 | CASSNTNGGQVEAFF
TRBJ1-5 | NA | TRBV18 | CASSPDGGQPQHF
TRBJ2-5 | few | TRBV28 | CASGFIGLPGSQETQYF
TRBJ2-3 | NA | TRBV11-2 | CASSLTLLGTQYF
TRBJ2-3 | NA | TRBV27 | CASSLSSVNWEYF
TRBJ2-5 | NA | TRBV5-1 | CASSFYAPSQRQETQYF
TRBJ2-5 | once | TRBV2 | CASRIGWEQYF
TRBJ1-3 | NA | TRBV5-1 | CASSAVLGPGNTIYF
TRBJ2-3 | NA | TRBV5-1 | CASSPTSGGAYDTQYF
TRBJ1-1 | NA | TRBV6-1 | CASSDDSQGWNTEAFF
TRBJ1-1 | NA | TRBV11-2 | CASSTRGKGTEAFF
TRBJ1-2 | NA | TRBV28 | CASSVRGQGAYGYTF
TRBJ1-5 | NA | TRBV2 | CASGRMGNQPQHF
TRBJ2-2 | once | TRBV29-1 | CSVGAGRGAGELFF
TRBJ2-3 | NA | TRBV28 | CASSLMGEGTQYF
TRBJ2-7 | NA | TRBV4-2 | CASSQDLATQYYEQYF
TRBJ2-1 | NA | TRBV4-2 | CASSQASGGKNEQFF
TRBJ2-5 | NA | TRBV7-6 | CASSLWDRETQYF
TRBJ2-2 | NA | TRBV5-1 | CASSSGQDKGELFF
NA | NA | TRBV5-6 | CASSSTYEQYF
TRBJ1-3 | NA | TRBV4-3 | CASSQDGRGGSGNTIYF
TRBJ1-1 | few | TRBV2 | CASTGTPITEAFF
TRBJ2-7 | NA | TRBV7-8 | CASSLADQGFEQYF
TRBJ2-7 | NA | TRBV19 | CASSIGGTGVEQYF
TRBJ1-1 | NA | TRBV5-8 | CASSLRGNTEAFF
TRBJ1-5 | NA | TRBV5-1 | CASSLEGQGYQPQHF
TRBJ2-5 | NA | TRBV7-9 | CASSLNKLTETQYF
TRBJ2-2 | NA | TRBV10-3 | CAISASGRGATGELFF
TRBJ2-7 | NA | TRBV5-1 | CASSLGLGLMGPYEQYF
TRBJ1-1 | NA | TRBV11-2 | CASSLRVNTEAFF
TRBJ2-7 | NA | TRBV5-6 | CASSYRTDYKTRIYEQYF
TRBJ2-7 | NA | TRBV5-6 | CASSFYRGDYEQYF
TRBJ1-1 | NA | TRBV4-1 | CASRDRGANTEAFF
TRBJ1-1 | NA | TRBV6-6 | CASSYSKGPLIREAFF
TRBJ2-5 | once | TRBV29-1 | CSVGLDRGNQETQYF
TRBJ1-3 | NA | TRBV6-5 | CASSLEDRVPLQVGF
TRBJ1-2 | NA | TRBV4-1 | CASSQELTGNYGYTF
TRBJ2-5 | once | TRBV5-1 | CASSFGLQETQYF
TRBJ2-2 | NA | TRBV18 | CASSPPGQSTGELFF